This TCR beta chain was captured in a study of technical replicates of blood from several donors. Germline CDR1 is SGHRS and CDR2 is YFSETQ. CDR3 length: 15 residues. Deletions cut 2 bases from V and 1 base from J, with 12 bases between. Sequencing used immunoSEQ multiplex PCR; TCRdb keeps in-frame clones, though not all of them. This sample has tens of thousands of clones; approximately 96% occur once, and the top ten carry approximately 0.18%. The sample comprised T cells isolated from PBMCs. The chain uses TRBV5-1 and TRBJ1-1, with unresolved D. The TCR comes from a human donor in good health. CDR3 loop: CASSLELRANTEAFF. CDR3 nucleotides: TGCGCCAGCAGCTTAGAGCTGAGGGCGAACACTGAAGCTTTCTTT.